This record looks at one TCR beta chain sequence and its context. Symptom resolution, clearance, or two negative PCRs marked donors in Cohort 3 as recovered. Some clones are missing from TCRdb's copy, which holds only in-frame ones; the method was immunoSEQ multiplex PCR. This sample has fewer than 400,000 clones, with about 89% found just once. The record originates from a study of blood T cell repertoires in COVID-19. About the study: Sources were T cells, B-cell-depleted T cells, or PBMCs; the material itself was cDNA or gDNA.

The V and J ends lost 4 bases and 2 bases, in that order; junction bases with no gene match: 7. The CDR3 is 15 residues long. The germline V gene has CDR1 SGHRS and CDR2 YFSETQ. Source material: PBMCs or T cells enriched from blood (not recorded which). The receptor comes from a man aged 60 to 69 who had recovered from COVID-19. V is TRBV5-1 and J is TRBJ2-3; 7 nucleotides align to TRBD2. In DNA form, the CDR3 reads TGCGCCAGCAGCCCGCAGGGACTATCCACAGATACGCAGTATTTT. Translation gives CASSPQGLSTDTQYF.